This T cell receptor (beta chain) is from a study of CD8 T cells in Susac syndrome. Reverse transcription of roughly 0.5 to 1 ug RNA used random hexamers. A single record per CDR3 protein comes from TCRdb applying MiXCR to the immunoSEQ multiplex PCR reads. Counted here are approximately 190,000 distinct CDR3 sequences, 80% to 95% occurring once; the ten biggest clones make up around 0.1%. The CDR3 is 16 amino acids. CDR1 and CDR2 from the germline V gene are SGHRS and YFSETQ. Trimming took 6 bases from V and 6 from J; bases not matched to a gene: 12. The source of this sequence is a human donor in good health. This sequence joins TRBV5-1 and TRBJ1-6; 7 bases are shared with TRBD1. Source material: CD4+ T cells from PBMCs. For the CDR3, the DNA is TGCGCCAGCACCTACCAGGGGGGTTTTGGTAATTCACCCCTCCACTTT. Residues: CASTYQGGFGNSPLHF.